This T cell receptor beta chain was identified during a study of blood T cell repertoires in COVID-19. Looking at the study overall: Specimens from acute and convalescent COVID-19 originated in the United States, Italy and Spain. T cells, B-cell-depleted T cells, or PBMCs supplied cDNA or gDNA.

TCRdb's table, derived via immunoSEQ multiplex PCR, lists solely in-frame clones and lacks some. The sample holds 98,000 or so clones, 86% seen once. This clone was found once. Germline-derived CDR1 and CDR2 are SGHVS and FQNEAQ. The V segment lost 3 bases and the J segment 0 bases; nucleotides outside the gene matches: 14. The CDR3 runs 19 residues. The sample consisted of peripheral blood. The V call is TRBV7-8, the J call TRBJ1-3, with 7 positions matching TRBD1. This clonotype was obtained from an older woman in a cohort sampled during active or convalescent COVID-19. The CDR3 reads CASSLSAGTARLSGNTIYF. The DNA for the CDR3 is TGTGCCAGCAGCTTGTCCGCCGGGACAGCGAGGCTCTCTGGAAACACCATATATTTT.